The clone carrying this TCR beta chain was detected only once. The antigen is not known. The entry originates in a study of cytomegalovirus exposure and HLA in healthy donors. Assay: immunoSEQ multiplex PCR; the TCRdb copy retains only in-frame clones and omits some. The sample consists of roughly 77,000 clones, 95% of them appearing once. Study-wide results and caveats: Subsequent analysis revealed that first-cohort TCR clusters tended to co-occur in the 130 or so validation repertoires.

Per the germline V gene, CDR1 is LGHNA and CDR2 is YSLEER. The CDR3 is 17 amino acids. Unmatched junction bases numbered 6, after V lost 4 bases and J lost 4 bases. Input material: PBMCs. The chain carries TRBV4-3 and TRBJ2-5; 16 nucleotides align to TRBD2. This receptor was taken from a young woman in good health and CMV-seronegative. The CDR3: CASSPGLAGGEGETQYF. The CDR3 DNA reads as TGCGCCAGCAGCCCGGGACTAGCGGGGGGGGAGGGAGAGACCCAGTACTTC.